Below, one T cell receptor beta chain is given with its context. Its antigen is currently unknown. This specimen comes from a study of a mutant IDH1 vaccine in newly diagnosed glioma. The CDR3 spans 18 residues. CDR1 and CDR2 from the germline V gene are SGHKS and YYEKEE (reference sequence). V was clipped by 4 bases and J by 0 bases; unmatched bases: 10. As for time point: week 11, during vaccination. The study gave 300 ug of mutant IDH1 20-mer peptide per vaccine dose, with topical imiquimod. Method: immunoSEQ multiplex PCR; TCRdb's copy keeps in-frame clones and lacks some. The profile shows approximately 61,000 clones, under 90% of them singletons.

The chain uses TRBV5-5 and TRBJ2-6; TRBD1 matches at 7 bases. The specimen was PBMCs, collected from a glioma patient whose treatment included an IDH1 peptide vaccine. This TCR was recovered from a man aged 50 to 60 with glioma. CDR3: CASSHRDRRFSGANVLTF. In DNA, the CDR3 is TGTGCCAGCAGCCACCGGGACAGAAGGTTCTCTGGGGCCAACGTCCTGACTTTC.